This TCR beta chain was obtained from a study of cytomegalovirus exposure and HLA in healthy donors. For this clone: Antigen unknown.

Overall study results and limits: One variant, a missense change in DCLRE1C, was linked in a later analysis to TCR beta V- and J-gene trimming. Altogether, about 160 TCR beta chains were recorded as cytomegalovirus-associated.

This PCR relied on a set of 60 Vbeta primers and 13 Jbeta primers. Libraries were prepared by immunoSEQ multiplex PCR; TCRdb keeps only in-frame clonotypes and omits some of them. Of about 120,000 clones in the sample, under 85% were seen once. This TCR was sampled from a woman between 18 and 29 years old in good health and CMV-seronegative. Sequencing was performed on PBMCs.

The CDR3, as DNA: TGTGCCAGCAGCTCGACAACAGGGATGGGCAATGAGCAGTTCTTC. It specifies CASSSTTGMGNEQFF. The genes are TRBV11-2 and TRBJ2-1; TRBD1 might be the D (6 bases). The CDR3 has 15 amino acids. Germline V gene lookup returns CDR1 SGHAT and CDR2 FQNNGV. The V end was cut by 4 bases, the J end by 6 bases, with 16 bases between.